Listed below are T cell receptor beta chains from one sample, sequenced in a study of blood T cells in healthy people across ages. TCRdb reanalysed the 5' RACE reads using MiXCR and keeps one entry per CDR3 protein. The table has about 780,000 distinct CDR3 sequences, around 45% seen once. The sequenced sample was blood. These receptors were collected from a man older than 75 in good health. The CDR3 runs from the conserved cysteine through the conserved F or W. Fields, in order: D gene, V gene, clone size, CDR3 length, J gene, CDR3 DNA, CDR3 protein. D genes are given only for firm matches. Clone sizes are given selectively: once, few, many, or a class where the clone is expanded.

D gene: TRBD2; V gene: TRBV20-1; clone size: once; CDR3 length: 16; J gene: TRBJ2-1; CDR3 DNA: TGCAGTGCTAGAGATAGCGGGGGGAGCTCCTACAATGAGCAGTTCTTC; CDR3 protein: CSARDSGGSSYNEQFF
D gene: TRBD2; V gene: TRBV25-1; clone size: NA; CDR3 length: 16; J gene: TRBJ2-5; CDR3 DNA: TGTGCCAGCAGTGAACCGGAGAATAGCGGGAGGGCGACCCAGTACTTC; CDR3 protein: CASSEPENSGRATQYF
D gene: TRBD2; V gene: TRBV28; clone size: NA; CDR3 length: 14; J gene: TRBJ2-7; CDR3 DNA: TGTGCCAGCAGTCCCCCCGCGGGAGTTTGCGAGCAGTACTTC; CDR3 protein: CASSPPAGVCEQYF
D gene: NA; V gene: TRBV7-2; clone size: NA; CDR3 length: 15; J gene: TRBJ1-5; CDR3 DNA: TGTGCCAGCAGCTTAGCCCCGGGAGGCAATCAGCCCCAGCATTTT; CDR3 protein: CASSLAPGGNQPQHF
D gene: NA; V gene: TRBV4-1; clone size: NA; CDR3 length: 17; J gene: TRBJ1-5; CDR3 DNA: TGCGCCAGCAGCCAAGATTGGGGCAGGGGATTCAATCAGCCCCAGCATTTT; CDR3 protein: CASSQDWGRGFNQPQHF
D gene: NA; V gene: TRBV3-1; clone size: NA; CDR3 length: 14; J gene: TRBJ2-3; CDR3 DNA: TGTGCCAGCAGCCTCGAGTGGGCCACAGATACGCAGTATTTT; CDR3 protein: CASSLEWATDTQYF
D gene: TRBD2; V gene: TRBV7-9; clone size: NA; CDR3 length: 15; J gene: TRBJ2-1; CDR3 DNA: TGTGCCAGCAGTTATAGCGGGACTCTAAAAAATGAGCAGTTCTTC; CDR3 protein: CASSYSGTLKNEQFF
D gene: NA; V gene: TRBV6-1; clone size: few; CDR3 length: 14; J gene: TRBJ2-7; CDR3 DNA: TGTGCCAGCAGTCCCCGCCTCGCCGCCTACGAGCAGTACTTC; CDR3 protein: CASSPRLAAYEQYF
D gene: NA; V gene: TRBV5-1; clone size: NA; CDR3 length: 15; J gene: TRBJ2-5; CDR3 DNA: TGCGCCAGCAGCTTGGGCCAGGTCAGCCAAGAGACCCAGTACTTC; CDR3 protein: CASSLGQVSQETQYF
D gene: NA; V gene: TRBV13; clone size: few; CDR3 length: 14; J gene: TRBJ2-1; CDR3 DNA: TGTGCCAGCAGCGGAGGGGGCCGGTACAATGAGCAGTTCTTC; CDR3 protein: CASSGGGRYNEQFF
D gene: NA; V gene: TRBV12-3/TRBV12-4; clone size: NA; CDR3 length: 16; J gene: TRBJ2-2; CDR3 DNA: TGTGCCAGCAGTTTCAGGGGACACACGAACACCGGGGAGCTGTTTTTT; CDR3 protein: CASSFRGHTNTGELFF
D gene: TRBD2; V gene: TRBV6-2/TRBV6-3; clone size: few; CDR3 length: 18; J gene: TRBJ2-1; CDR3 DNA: TGTGCCAGCAGTGGATTGGGACTAGCGCCGAGCTCCTACAATGAGCAGTTCTTC; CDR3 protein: CASSGLGLAPSSYNEQFF
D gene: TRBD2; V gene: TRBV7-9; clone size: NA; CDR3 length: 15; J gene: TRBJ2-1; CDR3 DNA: TGTGCCAGCAGCATAAGCGGGAGGGATTACAATGAGCAGTTCTTC; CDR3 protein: CASSISGRDYNEQFF